The TCR beta chain described here comes from a study of shared clonotypes between healthy human individuals. For the study at large: The people who gave samples were a couple of women and a few men aged 18 to 49.

Here immunoSEQ multiplex PCR was the method, and the copy in TCRdb shows in-frame clones only, minus some. The table shows over a million clones, with around 98.5% occurring only once. Germline V gene lookup returns CDR1 SNHLY and CDR2 FYNNEI. The length of the CDR3 is 15 residues. Trimming shortened V by 1 base and J by 6 bases, and 13 bases separated the two germline ends. The chain joins TRBV2 to TRBJ1-5, with D uncertain. This clonotype originated in a young man in good health. The material sequenced was naive CD4+ T cells sorted from blood. Subset here: CD45RA+ positively selected. CDR3 DNA sequence: TGTGCCAGCAGTGAAGTTAGCGGGTTGGCTCAGCCCCAGCATTTT. Its protein is CASSEVSGLAQPQHF.